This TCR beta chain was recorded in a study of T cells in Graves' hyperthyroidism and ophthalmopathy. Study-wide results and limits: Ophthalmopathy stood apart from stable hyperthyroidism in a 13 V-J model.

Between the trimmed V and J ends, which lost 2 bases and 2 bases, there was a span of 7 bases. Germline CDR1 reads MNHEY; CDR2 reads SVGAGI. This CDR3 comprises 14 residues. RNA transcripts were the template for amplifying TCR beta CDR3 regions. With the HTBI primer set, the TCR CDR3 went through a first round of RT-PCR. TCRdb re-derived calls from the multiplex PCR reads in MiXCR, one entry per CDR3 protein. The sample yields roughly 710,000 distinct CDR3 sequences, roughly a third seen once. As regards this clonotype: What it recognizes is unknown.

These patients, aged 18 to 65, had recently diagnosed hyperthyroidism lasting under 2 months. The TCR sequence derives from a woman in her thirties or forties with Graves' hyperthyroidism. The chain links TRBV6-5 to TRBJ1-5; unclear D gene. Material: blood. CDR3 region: CASSYGIGNQPQHF. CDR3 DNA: TGTGCCAGCAGTTACGGGATCGGCAATCAGCCCCAGCATTTT.